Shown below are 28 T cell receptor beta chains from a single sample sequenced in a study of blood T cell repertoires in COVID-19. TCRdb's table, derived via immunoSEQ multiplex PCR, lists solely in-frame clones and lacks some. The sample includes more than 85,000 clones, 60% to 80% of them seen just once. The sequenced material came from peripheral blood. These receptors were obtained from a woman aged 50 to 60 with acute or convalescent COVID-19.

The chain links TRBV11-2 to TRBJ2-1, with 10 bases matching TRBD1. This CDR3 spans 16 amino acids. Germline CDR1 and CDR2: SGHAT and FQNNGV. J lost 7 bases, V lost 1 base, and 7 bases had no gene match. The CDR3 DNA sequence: TGTGCCAGCAGCTTAGGCGTGAGGGGACAGGGGAATGAGCAGTTCTTC. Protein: CASSLGVRGQGNEQFF.

The chain's CDR3 is CASSQDPLGQGGEQYF. Here the CDR3 DNA reads TGTGCCAGCAGCCAAGATCCCTTGGGACAGGGGGGTGAGCAGTACTTC. The V call is TRBV4-2, the J call TRBJ2-7; TRBD1 aligns across 11 bases. There are 16 residues in the CDR3. V trimming: 0 bases; J trimming: 7 bases; junction bases outside the gene matches: 8. The germline CDR1 and CDR2 sequences are LGHNA and YNFKEQ.

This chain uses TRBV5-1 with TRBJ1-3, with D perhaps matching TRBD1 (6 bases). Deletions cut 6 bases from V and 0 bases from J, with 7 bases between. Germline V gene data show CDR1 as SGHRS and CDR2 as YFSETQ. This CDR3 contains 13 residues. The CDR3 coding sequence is TGCGCCAGCAAGGACAGCTCTGGAAACACCATATATTTT. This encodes CASKDSSGNTIYF.

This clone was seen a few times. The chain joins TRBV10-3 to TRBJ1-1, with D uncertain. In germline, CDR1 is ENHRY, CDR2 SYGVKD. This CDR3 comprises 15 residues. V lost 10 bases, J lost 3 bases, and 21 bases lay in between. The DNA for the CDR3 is TGTGCCACCTCAAACCGGGGTAGCCTTGACACTGAAGCTTTCTTT. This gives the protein CATSNRGSLDTEAFF.

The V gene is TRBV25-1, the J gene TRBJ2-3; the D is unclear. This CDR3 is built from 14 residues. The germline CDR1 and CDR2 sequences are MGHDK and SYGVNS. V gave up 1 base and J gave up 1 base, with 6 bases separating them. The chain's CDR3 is CASSESRGTDTQYF. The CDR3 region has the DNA TGTGCCAGCAGTGAATCTCGGGGCACAGATACGCAGTATTTT.

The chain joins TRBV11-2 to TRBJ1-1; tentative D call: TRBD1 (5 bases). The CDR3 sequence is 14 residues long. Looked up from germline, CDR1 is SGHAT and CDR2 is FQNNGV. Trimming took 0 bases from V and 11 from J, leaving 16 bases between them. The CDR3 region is CASSLDRYRGEAFF. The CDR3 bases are TGTGCCAGCAGCTTAGATCGGTACCGGGGGGAGGCTTTCTTT.

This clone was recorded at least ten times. The CDR3 region has the DNA TGTGCCAGCAGCTACTCAGGGGGTTTGAACACTGAAGCTTTCTTT. Encoded protein: CASSYSGGLNTEAFF. The chain recombines TRBV7-8 with TRBJ1-1, with 7 bases identical to TRBD1. Germline V CDR1 and CDR2: SGHVS, FQNEAQ. This CDR3 is 15 amino acids long. J lost 0 bases, V lost 4 bases, and 5 bases had no gene match.

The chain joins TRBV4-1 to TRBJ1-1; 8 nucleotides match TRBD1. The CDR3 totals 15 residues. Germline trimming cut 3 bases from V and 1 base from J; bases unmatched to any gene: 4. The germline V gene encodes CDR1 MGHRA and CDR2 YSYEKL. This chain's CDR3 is CASSHGTGSNTEAFF. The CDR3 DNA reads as TGCGCCAGCAGCCATGGGACAGGATCGAACACTGAAGCTTTCTTT.

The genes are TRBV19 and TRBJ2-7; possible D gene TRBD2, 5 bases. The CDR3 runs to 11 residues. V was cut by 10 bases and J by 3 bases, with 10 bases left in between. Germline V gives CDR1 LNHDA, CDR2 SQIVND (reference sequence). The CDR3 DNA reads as TGTGCCACTGGACGGGGCTACGAGCAGTACTTC. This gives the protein CATGRGYEQYF.

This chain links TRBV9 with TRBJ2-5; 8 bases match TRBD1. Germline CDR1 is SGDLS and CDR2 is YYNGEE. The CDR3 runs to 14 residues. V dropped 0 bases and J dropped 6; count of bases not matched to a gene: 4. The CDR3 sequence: CASSVEDRDKTQYF. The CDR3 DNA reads TGTGCCAGCAGCGTAGAGGACAGGGATAAGACCCAGTACTTC.

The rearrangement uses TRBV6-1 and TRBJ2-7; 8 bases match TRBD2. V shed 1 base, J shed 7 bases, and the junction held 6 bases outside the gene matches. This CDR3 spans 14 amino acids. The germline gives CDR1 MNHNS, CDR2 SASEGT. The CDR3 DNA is TGTGCCAGCAGTGAAGTGGGGAGCGGGGGAGAGCAGTACTTC. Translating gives CASSEVGSGGEQYF.

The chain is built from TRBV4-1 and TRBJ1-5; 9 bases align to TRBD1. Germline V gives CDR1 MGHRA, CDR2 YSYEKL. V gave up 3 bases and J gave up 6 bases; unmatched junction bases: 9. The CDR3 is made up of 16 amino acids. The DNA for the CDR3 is TGCGCCAGCAGCCAGCCCGGGACAGGGTTTCGTCAGCCCCAGCATTTT. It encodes CASSQPGTGFRQPQHF.

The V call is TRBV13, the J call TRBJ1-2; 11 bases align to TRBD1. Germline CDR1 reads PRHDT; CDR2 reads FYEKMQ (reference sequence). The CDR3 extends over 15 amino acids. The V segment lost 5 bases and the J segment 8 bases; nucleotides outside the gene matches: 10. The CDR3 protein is CASSSRGQGARGYTF. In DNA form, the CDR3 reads TGTGCCAGCAGCAGCCGTGGACAGGGGGCAAGAGGCTACACCTTC.

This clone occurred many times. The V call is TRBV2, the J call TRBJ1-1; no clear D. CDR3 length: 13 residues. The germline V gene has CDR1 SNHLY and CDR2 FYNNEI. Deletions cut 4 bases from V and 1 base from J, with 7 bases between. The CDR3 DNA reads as TGTGCCAGCAGTGTTTCCAGGAACACTGAAGCTTTCTTT. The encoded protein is CASSVSRNTEAFF.

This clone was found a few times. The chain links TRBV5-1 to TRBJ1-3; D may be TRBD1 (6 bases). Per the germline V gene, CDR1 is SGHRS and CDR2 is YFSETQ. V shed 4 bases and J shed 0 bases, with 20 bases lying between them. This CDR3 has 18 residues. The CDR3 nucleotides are TGCGCCAGCAGCCCGGAAGGGAGACAGGCGAGCTCTGGAAACACCATATATTTT. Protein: CASSPEGRQASSGNTIYF.

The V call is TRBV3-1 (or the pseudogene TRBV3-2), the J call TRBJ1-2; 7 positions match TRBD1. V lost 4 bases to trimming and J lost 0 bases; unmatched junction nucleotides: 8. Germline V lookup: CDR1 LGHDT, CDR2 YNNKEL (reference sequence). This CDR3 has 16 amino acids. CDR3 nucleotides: TGTGCCAGCAGCCGTCAGGGGACAGCGACTAACTATGGCTACACCTTC. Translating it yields CASSRQGTATNYGYTF.

CDR3 nucleotide sequence: TGTGCCAGCAGTTTCGAGGCAAGTATGAACATCCGGGTCTCCAATCAGCCCCAGCATTTT. Its translation: CASSFEASMNIRVSNQPQHF. This sequence joins TRBV28 and TRBJ1-5; D remains ambiguous. Deletions cut 3 bases from V and 3 bases from J, with 27 bases between. The CDR3 consists of 20 residues. CDR1 is MDHEN and CDR2 is SYDVKM in the germline V gene.

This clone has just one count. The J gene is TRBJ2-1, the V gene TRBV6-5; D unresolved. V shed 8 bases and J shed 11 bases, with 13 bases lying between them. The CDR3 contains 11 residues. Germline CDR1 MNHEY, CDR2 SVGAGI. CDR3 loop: CASSLETQQFF. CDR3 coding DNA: TGTGCCAGCTCCCTAGAAACCCAGCAGTTCTTC.

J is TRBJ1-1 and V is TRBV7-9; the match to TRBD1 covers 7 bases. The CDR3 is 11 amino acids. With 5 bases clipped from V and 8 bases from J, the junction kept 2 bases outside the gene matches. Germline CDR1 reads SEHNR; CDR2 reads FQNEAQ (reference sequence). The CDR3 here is CASSLRGEAFF. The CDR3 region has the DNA TGTGCCAGCAGCCTCAGGGGGGAAGCTTTCTTT.

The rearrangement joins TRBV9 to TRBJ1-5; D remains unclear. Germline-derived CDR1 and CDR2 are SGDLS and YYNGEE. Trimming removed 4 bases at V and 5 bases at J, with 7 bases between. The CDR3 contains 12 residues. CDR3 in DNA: TGTGCCAGCAGCCCTCGAGATCAGCCCCAGCATTTT. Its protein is CASSPRDQPQHF.

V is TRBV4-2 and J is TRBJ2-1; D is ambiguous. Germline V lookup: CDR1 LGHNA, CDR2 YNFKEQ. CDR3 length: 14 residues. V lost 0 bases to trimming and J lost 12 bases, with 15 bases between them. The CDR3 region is CASSQDVAIHRQFF. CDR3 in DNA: TGTGCCAGCAGCCAAGATGTGGCAATTCATCGGCAGTTCTTC.

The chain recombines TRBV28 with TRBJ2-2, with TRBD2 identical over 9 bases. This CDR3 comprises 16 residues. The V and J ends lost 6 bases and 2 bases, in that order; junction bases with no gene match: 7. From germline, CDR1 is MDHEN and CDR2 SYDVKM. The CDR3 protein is CASRIERGANTGELFF. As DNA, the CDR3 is TGTGCCAGCAGGATAGAGCGGGGGGCTAACACCGGGGAGCTGTTTTTT.

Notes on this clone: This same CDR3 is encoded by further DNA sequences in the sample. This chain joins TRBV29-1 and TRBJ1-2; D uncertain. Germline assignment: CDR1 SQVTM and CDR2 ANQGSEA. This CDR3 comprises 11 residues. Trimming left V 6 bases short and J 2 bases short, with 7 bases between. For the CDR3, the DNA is TGCAGCGTGGTAGAAAACTATGGCTACACCTTC. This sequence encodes CSVVENYGYTF.

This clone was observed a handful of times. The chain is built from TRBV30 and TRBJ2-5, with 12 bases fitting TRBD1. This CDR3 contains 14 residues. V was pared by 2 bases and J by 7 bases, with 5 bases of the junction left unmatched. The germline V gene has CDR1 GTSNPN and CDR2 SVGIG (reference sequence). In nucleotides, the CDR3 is TGTGCCTGGAGTAGAGGGACAGGGGGCGGGACCCAGTACTTC. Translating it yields CAWSRGTGGGTQYF.

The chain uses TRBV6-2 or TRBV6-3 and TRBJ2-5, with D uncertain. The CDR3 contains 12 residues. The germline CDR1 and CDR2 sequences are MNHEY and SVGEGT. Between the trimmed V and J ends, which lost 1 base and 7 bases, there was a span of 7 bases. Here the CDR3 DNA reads TGTGCCAGCAGTTACTTCGGTGGGACCCAGTACTTC. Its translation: CASSYFGGTQYF.

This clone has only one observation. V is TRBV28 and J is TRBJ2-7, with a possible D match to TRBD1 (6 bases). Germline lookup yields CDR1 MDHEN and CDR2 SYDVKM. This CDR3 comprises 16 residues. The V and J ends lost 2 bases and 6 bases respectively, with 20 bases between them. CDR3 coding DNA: TGTGCCAGCAGTTTACCCGTAGTTATGGGCAGGGGCGAGCAGTACTTC. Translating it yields CASSLPVVMGRGEQYF.

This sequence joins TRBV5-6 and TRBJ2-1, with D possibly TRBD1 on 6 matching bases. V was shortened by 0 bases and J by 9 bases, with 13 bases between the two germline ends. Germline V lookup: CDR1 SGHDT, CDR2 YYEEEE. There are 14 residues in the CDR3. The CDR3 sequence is CASSLAGQSGEQFF. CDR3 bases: TGTGCCAGCAGCTTGGCGGGACAATCCGGTGAGCAGTTCTTC.

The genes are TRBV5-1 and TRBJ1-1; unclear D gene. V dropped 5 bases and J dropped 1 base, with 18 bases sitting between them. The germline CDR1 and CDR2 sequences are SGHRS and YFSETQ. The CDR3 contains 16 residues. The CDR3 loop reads CASSKDLAGSNTEAFF. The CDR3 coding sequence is TGCGCCAGCAGTAAGGACCTTGCGGGATCGAACACTGAAGCTTTCTTT.